The 30 T cell receptor beta chains reported below all come from one sample, sequenced in a study of blood T cell repertoires in COVID-19 (dated by TCRdb to about 2020). Receptor libraries were prepared by the immunoSEQ multiplex PCR assay. TCRdb mirrors the immuneACCESS table, restricted to in-frame sequences. Some clones are absent from its copies; in checked studies, under half trace to an unresolved V gene, and the reason for the others is unknown. A total of fewer than 350,000 clones appear in this sample, about 89% of them only once. Approximately 8.1% of the sample is held by the ten biggest clonotypes. Sequencing was done on a sample of peripheral blood. Receptors were obtained from a woman aged 50 to 65 who had recovered from COVID-19.

The chain recombines TRBV7-9 with TRBJ2-5; 7 nucleotides match TRBD1. The germline gives CDR1 SEHNR, CDR2 FQNEAQ (reference sequence). Germline trimming cut 5 bases from V and 1 base from J; bases unmatched to any gene: 16. The CDR3 runs to 18 residues. CDR3 sequence reads: CASSRDGTASSSQETQYF. In DNA, the CDR3 is TGTGCCAGCAGCAGAGACGGGACAGCATCTTCTAGCCAAGAGACCCAGTACTTC.

This clone was observed a single time. J is TRBJ2-1 and V is TRBV5-6, with D uncertain. This CDR3 has 15 residues. The V gene lost 0 bases and the J gene lost 4 bases, with 11 bases spanning the gap. The germline V gene encodes CDR1 SGHDT and CDR2 YYEEEE. CDR3 in amino acids: CASSLGSRGYNEQFF. The DNA for the CDR3 is TGTGCCAGCAGCTTGGGCTCCCGAGGATACAATGAGCAGTTCTTC.

This chain uses TRBV7-2 with TRBJ1-5; TRBD1 aligns across 7 bases. The germline V gene has CDR1 SGHTA and CDR2 FQGNSA. Trimming took 5 bases from V and 4 from J; bases not matched to a gene: 11. The CDR3 is 16 amino acids. The DNA for the CDR3 is TGTGCCAGCAGCCCTAGGGGGCAGGGAAGGAATCAGCCCCAGCATTTT. It translates to CASSPRGQGRNQPQHF.

This chain connects TRBV4-2 to TRBJ2-7, with 8 bases matching TRBD2. Germline CDR1 LGHNA, CDR2 YNFKEQ. V lost 1 base to trimming and J lost 3 bases; unmatched junction nucleotides: 11. CDR3 length: 17 amino acids. The CDR3 sequence: CASSQGNLAGGLYEQYF. In DNA, the CDR3 is TGTGCCAGCAGCCAAGGTAACCTCGCGGGAGGACTCTACGAGCAGTACTTC.

Written as DNA, the CDR3 is TGTGCCATCACCCCCGCGGGGAGGGTTCGGGGTGGCTACACCTTC. This gives the protein CAITPAGRVRGGYTF. V is TRBV10-3 and J is TRBJ1-2; no firm D call. This CDR3 comprises 15 residues. Germline values: CDR1 ENHRY, CDR2 SYGVKD. V was cut by 7 bases and J by 7 bases, with 22 bases left in between.

The J gene is TRBJ2-3, the V gene TRBV7-9; possible D gene TRBD2, 5 bases. The CDR3 extends over 16 amino acids. V shed 1 base and J shed 2 bases, with 13 bases lying between them. Germline values: CDR1 SEHNR, CDR2 FQNEAQ (reference sequence). The CDR3 region is CASSLGPSWTTDTQYF. The CDR3 nucleotides read TGTGCCAGCAGCTTAGGTCCTAGCTGGACCACAGATACGCAGTATTTT.

The chain uses TRBV28 and TRBJ2-1; 14 bases map to TRBD2. Germline trimming cut 7 bases from V and 9 bases from J; bases unmatched to any gene: 11. The CDR3 runs 16 residues. From germline, CDR1 is MDHEN and CDR2 SYDVKM. The CDR3 here is CASTPTSGRARREQFF. For the CDR3, the DNA is TGTGCCAGCACCCCGACTAGCGGGAGGGCACGACGTGAGCAGTTCTTC. Looking up the rest from reference TRBV28 and TRBJ2-1 gives the full variable domain: DVKVTQSSRYLVKRTGEKVFLECVQDMDHENMFWYRQDPGLGLRLIYFSYDVKMKEKGDIPEGYSVSREKKERFSLILESASTNQTSMYLCASTPTSGRARREQFFGPGTRLTVL.

The CDR3 loop is CASSRRVQPKETQYF. The CDR3 DNA follows: TGTGCCAGCAGTAGGCGGGTACAGCCAAAAGAGACCCAGTACTTC. The chain is built from TRBV28 and TRBJ2-5; TRBD2 is a possible D gene (5 bases). The CDR3 totals 15 residues. Germline V gives CDR1 MDHEN, CDR2 SYDVKM. The germline V and J ends were trimmed by 5 bases and 3 bases, with 16 bases remaining between them.

V and J are TRBV19 and TRBJ2-2; TRBD2 matches 7 bases. This CDR3 spans 14 amino acids. V lost 2 bases, J lost 5 bases, and 2 bases stayed unmatched. Germline V gives CDR1 LNHDA, CDR2 SQIVND (reference sequence). CDR3 coding DNA: TGTGCCAGTAGTATAAGGGAGGGGACCGGGGAGCTGTTTTTT. It yields the protein CASSIREGTGELFF.

The rearrangement links TRBV5-5 to TRBJ1-1; D not certain. This CDR3 is built from 15 residues. Germline CDR1 is SGHKS and CDR2 is YYEKEE (reference sequence). The V gene lost 4 bases and the J gene lost 5 bases, with 18 bases spanning the gap. The CDR3 sequence is CASSPSIRAGTEAFF. In nucleotides, the CDR3 is TGTGCCAGCAGCCCAAGTATCAGAGCCGGGACTGAAGCTTTCTTT.

The V gene is TRBV6-2 or TRBV6-3, the J gene TRBJ2-7; 7 positions match TRBD1. This CDR3 contains 14 residues. Germline trimming cut 6 bases from V and 0 bases from J; bases unmatched to any gene: 5. Germline V lookup: CDR1 MNHEY, CDR2 SVGEGT. CDR3 coding DNA: TGTGCCAGCAGCCCGACAGGGTTCTCCTACGAGCAGTACTTC. Translation: CASSPTGFSYEQYF.

The genes are TRBV20-1 and TRBJ2-3; D unclear. CDR1 and CDR2 from the germline V gene are DFQATT and SNEGSKA (reference sequence). This CDR3 spans 10 amino acids. Trimming pared 5 bases from V and 5 bases from J, leaving 5 bases between. The DNA for the CDR3 is TGCAGTGCTGTTAAAGATACGCAGTATTTT. As protein: CSAVKDTQYF.

The chain couples TRBV20-1 to TRBJ2-7; 10 nucleotides agree with TRBD2. This CDR3 spans 17 amino acids. V dropped 3 bases and J dropped 2; count of bases not matched to a gene: 13. CDR1 DFQATT and CDR2 SNEGSKA come from the germline V gene (reference sequence). Here the CDR3 reads CSASLGEWLAGAYEQYF. For the CDR3, the DNA is TGCAGTGCTAGTTTAGGGGAGTGGCTAGCGGGGGCCTACGAGCAGTACTTC.

This chain joins TRBV20-1 and TRBJ2-5; D remains unclear. This CDR3 is 11 amino acids long. V lost 1 base and J 3 bases, leaving 3 bases between the germline ends. Germline loops: CDR1 DFQATT, CDR2 SNEGSKA (reference sequence). CDR3 DNA sequence: TGCAGTGCTAGAGCCGAAGAGACCCAGTACTTC. This codes for CSARAEETQYF.

The CDR3 region has the DNA TGCGCCAGCAGCCAAACTACGAACACCGGGGAGCTGTTTTTT. Translated, it gives CASSQTTNTGELFF. The chain carries TRBV4-3 and TRBJ2-2, with D uncertain. Trimming removed 2 bases from V and 0 bases from J, with 4 bases in between. CDR1 and CDR2 from the germline V gene are LGHNA and YSLEER. The CDR3 contains 14 residues.

V is TRBV6-6 and J is TRBJ2-1; possible D gene TRBD2, 6 bases. The CDR3 spans 16 residues. V was pared by 4 bases and J by 4 bases, with 17 bases between. Germline V gene sequence: CDR1 MNHNY, CDR2 SVGAGI (reference sequence). Here the CDR3 reads CASSWLAEDGYNEQFF. CDR3 nucleotides: TGTGCCAGCAGTTGGTTAGCGGAGGACGGGTACAATGAGCAGTTCTTC.

The genes are TRBV24-1 and TRBJ2-1, with D perhaps matching TRBD1 (6 bases). This CDR3 comprises 14 residues. From germline, CDR1 is KGHDR and CDR2 SFDVKD. With 5 bases removed from V and 4 bases from J, the gap between germline ends came to 11 bases. The CDR3 coding sequence is TGTGCCACCAGTGTAGGACAGCCTTACAATGAGCAGTTCTTC. Translation: CATSVGQPYNEQFF.

The chain is built from TRBV5-6 and TRBJ2-4; TRBD1 might be the D (6 bases). The CDR3 runs 16 residues. Trimming shortened V by 4 bases and J by 0 bases, and 14 bases separated the two germline ends. Germline CDR1 SGHDT, CDR2 YYEEEE. The CDR3 DNA follows: TGTGCCAGCAGCGCAGACAGGATCTTAGCCAAAAACATTCAGTACTTC. Translated, it gives CASSADRILAKNIQYF.

The rearrangement uses TRBV28 and TRBJ1-5, with D tentatively TRBD1 (5 bases). The CDR3 consists of 13 residues. The V gene lost 6 bases and the J gene lost 4 bases, with 10 bases spanning the gap. Germline V gene data show CDR1 as MDHEN and CDR2 as SYDVKM. The CDR3 coding sequence is TGTGCCAGCAGAGCTCAGGGAAATCAGCCCCAGCATTTT. Translated: CASRAQGNQPQHF.

V and J are TRBV7-9 and TRBJ2-2; D ambiguous. Germline CDR1 SEHNR, CDR2 FQNEAQ (reference sequence). Trimming pared 0 bases from V and 9 bases from J, leaving 5 bases between. This CDR3 has 12 residues. The CDR3 here is CASSLAGRELFF. The DNA of the CDR3 is TGTGCCAGCAGCTTAGCTGGGCGGGAGCTGTTTTTT.

V usage is TRBV30 and J usage is TRBJ2-7, with D perhaps matching TRBD1 (5 bases). Trimming pared 0 bases from V and 2 bases from J, leaving 14 bases between. The CDR3 contains 15 residues. Germline lookup yields CDR1 GTSNPN and CDR2 SVGIG (reference sequence). CDR3 bases: TGTGCCTGGAGTGTGATGGCAGGGCTCACCTACGAGCAGTACTTC. It is translated as CAWSVMAGLTYEQYF.

The chain is built from TRBV9 and TRBJ1-3, with TRBD1 identical over 9 bases. This CDR3 spans 16 amino acids. The V gene end was trimmed by 4 bases and the J gene end by 5 bases; junction bases not matched to a gene: 10. Germline V CDR1 and CDR2: SGDLS, YYNGEE. CDR3 DNA: TGTGCCAGCAGCCCATGGGACAGGGAGGAAAGAAACACCATATATTTT. This gives the protein CASSPWDREERNTIYF. Full variable domain (remainder filled in from reference TRBV9 and TRBJ1-3): DSGVTQTPKHLITATGQRVTLRCSPRSGDLSVYWYQQSLDQGLQFLIQYYNGEERAKGNILERFSAQQFPDLHSELNLSSLELGDSALYFCASSPWDREERNTIYFGEGSWLTVV.

J is TRBJ1-1 and V is TRBV10-1; 8 positions match TRBD1. J was trimmed by 10 bases and V by 6 bases; bases with no gene match: 7. This CDR3 contains 12 residues. Germline V gene data show CDR1 as WNHNN and CDR2 as SYGVQD (reference sequence). The CDR3 loop reads CASSRQGKAAFF. CDR3 in DNA: TGCGCCAGCAGCAGACAGGGGAAGGCAGCTTTCTTT.

With respect to this clone: In the same sample, other DNA sequences code for this CDR3. The chain uses TRBV28 and TRBJ2-5; D gene uncertain. Germline CDR1 and CDR2: MDHEN and SYDVKM. Trimming cost V 6 bases and J 3 bases, with 5 bases left between them. This CDR3 spans 11 amino acids. CDR3 coding DNA: TGTGCCAGCAGGCAGGAAGAGACCCAGTACTTC. The encoded protein is CASRQEETQYF. The complete variable domain, with remaining parts taken from reference TRBV28 and TRBJ2-5, reads DVKVTQSSRYLVKRTGEKVFLECVQDMDHENMFWYRQDPGLGLRLIYFSYDVKMKEKGDIPEGYSVSREKKERFSLILESASTNQTSMYLCASRQEETQYFGPGTRLLVL.

The chain couples TRBV27 to TRBJ2-1; possible D gene TRBD2, 6 bases. The V and J ends lost 0 bases and 9 bases respectively, with 12 bases between them. There are 14 residues in the CDR3. The V gene's germline CDR1 is MNHEY and CDR2 SMNVEV (reference sequence). The DNA of the CDR3 is TGTGCCAGCAGTTTATCAGCTGGGGAGGTTGAGCAGTTCTTC. It is translated as CASSLSAGEVEQFF.

The chain has TRBV28 and TRBJ1-2; D might be TRBD1 (5 bases). The CDR3 extends over 11 amino acids. The V gene lost 5 bases and the J gene lost 7 bases, with 8 bases spanning the gap. The germline gives CDR1 MDHEN, CDR2 SYDVKM. For the CDR3, the DNA is TGTGCCAGCAGTGGAGGGGTTGGCTACACCTTC. It is translated as CASSGGVGYTF.

Note on this clone: The same CDR3 is also encoded by other DNA sequences in this sample. Here the CDR3 reads CASSLGGAPYNEQFF. CDR3 coding DNA: TGTGCCAGCAGCTTAGGCGGGGCCCCCTACAATGAGCAGTTCTTC. The V and J genes are TRBV11-2 and TRBJ2-1; TRBD2 might be the D (6 bases). The V and J ends lost 1 base and 2 bases respectively, with 9 bases between them. The germline gives CDR1 SGHAT, CDR2 FQNNGV. This CDR3 contains 15 residues.

This clone was observed a handful of times. The chain is built from TRBV19 and TRBJ2-5, with 7 bases identical to TRBD2. This CDR3 spans 14 amino acids. CDR1 is LNHDA, CDR2 SQIVND, per germline (reference sequence). The trim removed 6 bases at V and 4 bases at J, leaving 8 bases unmatched. The CDR3 nucleotides are TGTGCCAGTAGCCCGGGAGGACCGTCAGAGACCCAGTACTTC. This codes for CASSPGGPSETQYF.

The chain employs TRBV7-2 and TRBJ1-2, with 7 nucleotides matching TRBD1. V dropped 5 bases and J dropped 8; count of bases not matched to a gene: 8. CDR3 length: 13 residues. CDR1 SGHTA and CDR2 FQGNSA come from the germline V gene. The CDR3 sequence: CASSPDRYRGYTF. The CDR3 DNA reads as TGTGCCAGCAGCCCGGACAGGTATCGCGGCTACACCTTC. Based on the CDR3 plus reference TRBV7-2 and TRBJ1-2, the full variable domain is GAGVSQSPSNKVTEKGKDVELRCDPISGHTALYWYRQSLGQGLEFLIYFQGNSAPDKSGLPSDRFSAERTGGSVSTLTIQRTQQEDSAVYLCASSPDRYRGYTFGSGTRLTVV.

The rearrangement joins TRBV28 to TRBJ1-5, with TRBD1 as a possible D gene (5 bases). V was pared by 3 bases and J by 7 bases, with 10 bases between. The CDR3 is 13 amino acids. From germline, CDR1 is MDHEN and CDR2 SYDVKM. The CDR3, as DNA: TGTGCCAGCAGTTTGTTAGGGGTGCAGCCCCAGCATTTT. This encodes CASSLLGVQPQHF.